This T cell receptor (beta chain) stems from a study of vaccination and CD4 T cells after COVID-19. Notes on this clonotype: Its antigen remains unknown.

Noted treatment: approximately 9-day PBMC culture with coronavirus spike peptide pools or control peptides (ViraFEST assay). Researchers grew the cells for roughly ten days and then pulled out CD4+ T cells by negative selection. Germline loops: CDR1 DFQATT, CDR2 SNEGSKA (reference sequence). The CDR3 length is 14 residues. V lost 6 bases, J lost 1 base, and 16 bases lay in between. Once obtained from cultured CD4+ T cells, the DNA was sequenced using the Oncomine TCR Beta short-read assay. Via MiXCR, TCRdb re-called the PCR reads, giving one row per CDR3 protein. This table holds tens of thousands of distinct CDR3 sequences, about 39% found once.

The sequence derives from a human donor who had recovered from COVID-19. The chain is built from TRBV20-1 and TRBJ2-7, with D maybe TRBD2 (5 bases). Specimen: CD4+ T cells from blood, cultured in vitro. This CDR3 is CSALGVVRSYEQYF. The CDR3 coding sequence is TGCAGTGCGCTCGGGGTGGTCCGTTCCTACGAGCAGTACTTC.